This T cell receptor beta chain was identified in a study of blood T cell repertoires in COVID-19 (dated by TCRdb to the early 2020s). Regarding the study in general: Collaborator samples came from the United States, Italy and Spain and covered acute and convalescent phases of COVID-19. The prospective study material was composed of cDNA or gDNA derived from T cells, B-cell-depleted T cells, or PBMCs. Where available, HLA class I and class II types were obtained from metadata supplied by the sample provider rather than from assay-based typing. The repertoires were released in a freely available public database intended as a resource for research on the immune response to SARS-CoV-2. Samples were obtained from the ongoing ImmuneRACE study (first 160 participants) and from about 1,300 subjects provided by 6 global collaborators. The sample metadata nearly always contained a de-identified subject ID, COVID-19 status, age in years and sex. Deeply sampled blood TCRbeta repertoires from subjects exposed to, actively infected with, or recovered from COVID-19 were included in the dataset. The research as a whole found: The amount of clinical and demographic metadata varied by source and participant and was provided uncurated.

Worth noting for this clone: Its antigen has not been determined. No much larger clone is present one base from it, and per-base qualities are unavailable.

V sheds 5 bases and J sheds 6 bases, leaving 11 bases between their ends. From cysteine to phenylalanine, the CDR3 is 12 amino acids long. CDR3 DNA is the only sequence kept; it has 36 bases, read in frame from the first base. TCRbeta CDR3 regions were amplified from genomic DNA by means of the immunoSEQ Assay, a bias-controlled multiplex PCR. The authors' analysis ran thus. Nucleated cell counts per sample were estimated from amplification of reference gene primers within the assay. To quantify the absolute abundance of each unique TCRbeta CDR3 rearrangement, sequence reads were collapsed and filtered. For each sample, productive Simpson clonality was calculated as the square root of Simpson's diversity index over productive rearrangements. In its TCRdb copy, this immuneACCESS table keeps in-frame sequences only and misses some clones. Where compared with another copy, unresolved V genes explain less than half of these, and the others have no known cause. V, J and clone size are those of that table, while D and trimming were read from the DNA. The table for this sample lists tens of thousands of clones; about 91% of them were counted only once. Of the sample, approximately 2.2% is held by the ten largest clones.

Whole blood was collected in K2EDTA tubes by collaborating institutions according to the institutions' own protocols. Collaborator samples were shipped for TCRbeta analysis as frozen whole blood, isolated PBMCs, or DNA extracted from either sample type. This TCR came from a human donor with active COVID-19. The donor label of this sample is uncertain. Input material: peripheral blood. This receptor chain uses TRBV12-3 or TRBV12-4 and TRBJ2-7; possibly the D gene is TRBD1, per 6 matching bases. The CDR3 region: CASSHTGFEQYF. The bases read TGTGCCAGCAGTCATACAGGGTTCGAGCAGTACTTC.